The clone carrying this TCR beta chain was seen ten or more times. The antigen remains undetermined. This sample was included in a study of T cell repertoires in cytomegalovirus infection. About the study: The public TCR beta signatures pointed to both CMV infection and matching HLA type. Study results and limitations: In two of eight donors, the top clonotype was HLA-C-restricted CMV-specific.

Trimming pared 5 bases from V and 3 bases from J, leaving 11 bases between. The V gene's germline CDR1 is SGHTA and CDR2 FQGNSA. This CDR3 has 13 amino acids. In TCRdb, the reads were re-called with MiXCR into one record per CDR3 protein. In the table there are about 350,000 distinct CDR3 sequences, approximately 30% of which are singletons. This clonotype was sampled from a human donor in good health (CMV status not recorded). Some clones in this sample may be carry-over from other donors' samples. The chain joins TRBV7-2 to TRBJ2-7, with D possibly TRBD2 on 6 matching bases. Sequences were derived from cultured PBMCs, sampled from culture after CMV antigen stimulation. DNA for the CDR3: TGTGCCAGCAGCACCCGGACTATCTACGAGCAGTACTTC. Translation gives CASSTRTIYEQYF.